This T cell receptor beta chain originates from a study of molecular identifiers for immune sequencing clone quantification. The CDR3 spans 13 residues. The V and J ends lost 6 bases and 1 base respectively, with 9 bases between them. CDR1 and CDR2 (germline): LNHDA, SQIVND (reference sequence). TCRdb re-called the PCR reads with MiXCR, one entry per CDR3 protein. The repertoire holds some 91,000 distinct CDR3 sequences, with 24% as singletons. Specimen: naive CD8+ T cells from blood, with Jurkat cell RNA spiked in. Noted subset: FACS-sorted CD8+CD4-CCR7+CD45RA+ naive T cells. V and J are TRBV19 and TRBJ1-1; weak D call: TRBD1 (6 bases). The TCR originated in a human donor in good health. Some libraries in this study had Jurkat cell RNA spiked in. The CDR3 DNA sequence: TGTGCCAGTAGAACAGGGCCGAACACTGAAGCTTTCTTT. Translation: CASRTGPNTEAFF. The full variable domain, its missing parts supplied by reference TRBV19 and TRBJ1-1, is DGGITQSPKYLFRKEGQNVTLSCEQNLNHDAMYWYRQDPGQGLRLIYYSQIVNDFQKGDIAEGYSVSREKKESFPLTVTSAQKNPTAFYLCASRTGPNTEAFFGQGTRLTVV.